The present TCR beta chain was sequenced within a study of CD8+CD57+ T cells in acquired aplastic anemia. Whole-study context: Recorded DNA amounts for sorted CD4+ and CD8+ cells had an average of around 3 ug.

TCR beta VDJ and CDR3 profiles were obtained from a genomic DNA template. From the reads, TCRdb called clonotypes with MiXCR, one entry per CDR3 protein. The sample lists 200,000 to 250,000 distinct CDR3 sequences; 65% were seen once. Those patients picked for sequencing had displayed CD8+CD57+ cell expansion on flow cytometry. Patients, without exception, had severe acquired aplastic anemia. No patient had been given any therapy when blood was sampled. Study-wide results and caveats: Patients and controls shared just under 30 CD8+ CDR3 sequences, highly expressed in patients.

As to this clonotype: No antigen is known for it.

Germline lookup yields CDR1 SGHRS and CDR2 YFSETQ. The CDR3 length is 16 residues. V gave up 4 bases and J gave up 0 bases, with 16 bases separating them. Sequenced sample: sorted CD4+, CD8+, or CD8+CD57+ T cells (not recorded which) from PBMCs. V and J are TRBV5-1 and TRBJ1-1, with TRBD1 as a possible D gene (6 bases). The TCR originated in a human donor with aplastic anemia. CDR3 sequence reads: CASSPLAGGLNTEAFF. In nucleotides, the CDR3 is TGCGCCAGCAGCCCCCTCGCCGGGGGCCTGAACACTGAAGCTTTCTTT.